Listed below are T cell receptor beta chains from one sample, sequenced in a study of cytomegalovirus exposure and HLA in healthy donors. TCRdb keeps only in-frame clones here, not all; method: immunoSEQ multiplex PCR. Among about 150,000 clones listed, about 76% were seen once. The sample was PBMCs. These receptors originate from a man aged 25 to 40 in good health and CMV-seropositive. CDR3s include the opening cysteine and the closing phenylalanine or tryptophan. A D gene is named only where the DNA matches it firmly.

j_gene,d_gene,v_gene,CDR3aa
TRBJ1-1,TRBD1,TRBV27,CASSLGRGRFVTEAFF
TRBJ2-1,TRBD2,TRBV4-3,CASSQDPGLNYNEQFF
TRBJ2-1,NA,TRBV19,CASSSGAYNEQFF
TRBJ1-2,NA,TRBV15,CATSRGGVYGYTF
TRBJ1-3,NA,TRBV4-1,CASSQDRTGASGNTIYF
TRBJ2-7,TRBD1,TRBV29-1,CSVVGQTSYEQYF
TRBJ2-1,TRBD2,TRBV5-4,CASSFSGGSNNEQFF
TRBJ1-5,TRBD1,TRBV15,CATSNRNRGLQPQHF
TRBJ1-4,TRBD1,TRBV9,CASSEKTGLNEKLFF
TRBJ2-7,NA,TRBV7-2,CASSGGQISYEQYF
TRBJ1-4,NA,TRBV30,CAWSGGGREKLFF
TRBJ2-2,TRBD2,TRBV11-2,CASRYPGGTNTGELFF
TRBJ2-3,NA,TRBV12-2,CASRLLRGGTDTQYF
TRBJ2-1,NA,TRBV6-5,CASSVAQAVRGEQFF
TRBJ1-2,NA,TRBV9,CASSPQGGLRDGYTF
TRBJ2-7,NA,TRBV10-3,CAISDTGPYEQYF
TRBJ1-4,TRBD1,TRBV2,CASSDPDRGDEKLFF
TRBJ1-1,NA,TRBV2,CASTITRQSNTEAFF
TRBJ2-7,TRBD2,TRBV6-5,CASSDPGLSSYEQYF
TRBJ2-5,NA,TRBV18,CASSQPDWKRETQYF
TRBJ2-7,TRBD1,TRBV2,CASSLDRGGGEQYF
TRBJ1-1,NA,TRBV28,CASSRGLNTEAFF
TRBJ2-1,TRBD2,TRBV15,CATSRDRMAGGSYNEQFF
TRBJ1-5,NA,TRBV5-8,CASSHGGGGGKGQPQHF
TRBJ1-5,TRBD1,TRBV6-5,CASSLGQASNQPQHF
TRBJ1-1,NA,TRBV15,CATSRGRGNTEAFF
TRBJ1-1,NA,TRBV28,CASRTPGRAEAFF
TRBJ1-2,NA,TRBV10-3,CATQEGFGYTF
TRBJ2-2,NA,TRBV4-3,CASSHGGTTAGELFF
TRBJ2-5,NA,TRBV11-2,CASSLDPGETQYF
TRBJ2-1,TRBD1,TRBV7-9,CASSQGTGNNEQFF
TRBJ2-5,NA,TRBV19,CASSIGGTVQETQYF
TRBJ1-2,NA,TRBV27,CASSLFRLGGYTF
TRBJ1-2,TRBD1,TRBV18,CASSRRTGENSGYTF
TRBJ1-4,NA,TRBV5-1,CASSLAGGYEKLFF
TRBJ2-7,NA,TRBV29-1,CSATKISGEQYF
TRBJ1-5,TRBD1,TRBV30,CASGQGGVQPQHF
TRBJ2-6,TRBD2,TRBV5-4,CASTRGEYKSSGANVLTF
TRBJ2-7,TRBD1,TRBV28,CASSLSNRGYEQYF
TRBJ1-4,NA,TRBV5-1,CASSLLGGRVDEKLFF
TRBJ2-7,NA,TRBV7-2,CASSPGTYAYEQYF
TRBJ2-7,NA,TRBV6-5,CASTLQGGNEQYF
TRBJ2-1,TRBD2,TRBV30,CAWSLGRSEQFF
TRBJ2-1,TRBD2,TRBV6-4,CASSDIPGGPAEQFF
TRBJ2-2,TRBD1,TRBV29-1,CSVVETGAFSGELFF
TRBJ2-1,TRBD1,TRBV11-2,CASSSRTGQGSYNEQFF
TRBJ2-7,NA,TRBV27,CASSFHQGSYEQYF
TRBJ1-1,TRBD1,TRBV19,CASSIGGGQGMSVIF
TRBJ1-3,NA,TRBV11-3,CASNLMRRLGNTIYF
TRBJ1-5,NA,TRBV30,CAWSEVGLGQPQHF
TRBJ1-2,TRBD1,TRBV6-1,CASSVGTGQDGYTF
TRBJ1-4,NA,TRBV4-3,CASSQDEARREKLFF
TRBJ2-4,NA,TRBV14,CASSQGVAKNIQYF
TRBJ1-3,TRBD1,TRBV9,CASSSPMGQGRDSGNTIYF
TRBJ1-1,NA,TRBV6-5,CASTPGGSTEAFF
TRBJ1-2,TRBD1,TRBV6-5,CASSSLGTGDYGYTF
TRBJ1-1,NA,TRBV2,CASSEYEGTEAFF
TRBJ2-5,TRBD1,TRBV11-2,CASSFLFGQGPETQYF
TRBJ2-1,TRBD1,TRBV5-1,CASSTGQGAEQFF